This passage covers 24 T cell receptor beta chains from one sample sequenced in a study of T cells expressing NK-cell markers. TCRdb re-called the 5' RACE reads; one entry per CDR3 protein, DNA not given. The specimen's table records more than 90,000 distinct CDR3 sequences. What was sequenced was blood T cells: a sorted CD56 or NKG2C T cell subset, CD4+ or CD8+ T cells, or bulk PBMC T cells (not recorded which). These TCRs come from a woman between 18 and 75 years old in good health.

The rearrangement uses TRBV7-6 and TRBJ2-3; TCRdb picks TRBD1, but there is no DNA to check that call. The CDR3 has 13 residues. Germline CDR1 reads SGHVS; CDR2 reads FNYEAQ. The CDR3 is CASSPAPADTQYF.

The V gene is TRBV9, the J gene TRBJ2-1; the TCRdb D gene call, TRBD1, has no DNA to confirm it. Germline V CDR1 and CDR2: SGDLS, YYNGEE. The CDR3 has 16 amino acids. The CDR3 protein is CASSVVGQGWYNEQFF.

The chain couples TRBV11-2 to TRBJ1-2; TCRdb picks TRBD1, but there is no DNA to check that call. This CDR3 region has 12 residues. Germline V gene data show CDR1 as SGHAT and CDR2 as FQNNGV. Here the CDR3 reads CASTGLNYGYTF.

This chain uses TRBV7-8 with TRBJ2-7. The CDR3 has 14 residues. The germline gives CDR1 SGHVS, CDR2 FQNEAQ. The CDR3 protein is CASSLQADSYEQYF.

This chain joins TRBV4-2 and TRBJ2-1. Germline V gene data show CDR1 as LGHNA and CDR2 as YNFKEQ. The CDR3 extends over 15 amino acids. The CDR3 region is CASSQESASYNEQFF.

The J gene is TRBJ1-4, the V gene TRBV7-9. Per germline, CDR1 SEHNR and CDR2 FQNEAQ (reference sequence). CDR3 length equals 15 residues. The chain's CDR3 is CASSSFIATNEKLFF.

The rearrangement uses TRBV2 and TRBJ1-6; the D gene TCRdb calls, TRBD1, cannot be checked with no DNA. CDR1 is SNHLY, CDR2 FYNNEI, per germline. The CDR3 is 13 residues long. The CDR3 region is CASIPGGYSPLHF.

The chain couples TRBV5-4 to TRBJ2-3; absent DNA, TCRdb's TRBD2 call cannot be checked. The CDR3 length is 16 residues. Germline CDR1 reads SGHNT; CDR2 reads YYREEE (reference sequence). CDR3 amino acids: CASSLVTGGPTDTQYF.

In terms of frequency, this clonotype is medium-sized. J is TRBJ2-1 and V is TRBV6-2 or TRBV6-3; TCRdb's assignment of TRBD2 cannot be checked, as there is no DNA. From germline, CDR1 is MNHEY and CDR2 SVGEGT. The CDR3 is 15 residues long. CDR3 sequence: CASRPLAGGYNEQFF.

The V gene is TRBV6-2 or TRBV6-3, the J gene TRBJ2-3; the D call from TCRdb, TRBD1, cannot be confirmed without DNA. The CDR3 covers 15 residues. Per the germline V gene, CDR1 is MNHEY and CDR2 is SVGEGT. The CDR3 region is CASRQLALEGGTQYF.

V and J are TRBV20-1 and TRBJ2-3; TCRdb returns TRBD2, unconfirmable since there is no DNA. This CDR3 comprises 17 residues. Germline lookup yields CDR1 DFQATT and CDR2 SNEGSKA (reference sequence). CDR3 amino acids: CSAVMPEGPNGLYTQYF.

The chain links TRBV12-3 or TRBV12-4 to TRBJ2-5; TCRdb picks TRBD2, but there is no DNA to check that call. The CDR3 sequence is 12 residues long. The CDR3 region is CASSHPLETQYF.

The rearrangement uses TRBV21-1 and TRBJ2-7; TCRdb designates TRBD1, a call that cannot be tested without DNA. TRBV21-1 is a documented pseudogene. CDR3 length: 14 residues. The CDR3 spells CASSRIQGNYEQYF.

This sequence joins TRBV5-5 and TRBJ2-2; checking the TCRdb D call of TRBD1 is not possible without DNA. The CDR3 covers 15 residues. CDR1 is SGHKS and CDR2 is YYEKEE in the germline V gene (reference sequence). The chain's CDR3 is CASSPTGGGTGELFF.

This chain joins TRBV4-3 and TRBJ2-1; TCRdb gives TRBD2 as the D gene, but with no DNA this cannot be confirmed. Germline CDR1 LGHNA, CDR2 YSLEER. The CDR3 extends over 15 amino acids. The chain's CDR3 is CASSQDLGEADEQFF.

This chain uses TRBV4-1 with TRBJ1-2; the D call from TCRdb, TRBD1, cannot be confirmed without DNA. The CDR3 totals 14 residues. Germline-derived CDR1 and CDR2 are MGHRA and YSYEKL. CDR3 sequence reads: CASSQGQGAKGYTF.

The rearrangement joins TRBV23-1 to TRBJ2-5; the TRBD1 assignment by TCRdb is unverifiable without DNA. TRBV23-1 is an ORF, with its function uncertain. This CDR3 is 16 amino acids long. CDR3 region: CASSQPGQREGETQYF.

The chain combines TRBV4-3 with TRBJ2-6; no DNA is available, so the TRBD1 call from TCRdb remains unchecked. The V gene's germline CDR1 is LGHNA and CDR2 YSLEER. The CDR3 extends over 18 amino acids. CDR3 in amino acids: CASSQAGQGRSGANVLTF.

V and J are TRBV12-3 or TRBV12-4 and TRBJ2-2; TCRdb designates TRBD1, a call that cannot be tested without DNA. This CDR3 comprises 16 residues. The CDR3 protein is CASSSPRGPNTGELFF.

The rearrangement joins TRBV6-5 to TRBJ2-1; TCRdb returns TRBD2, unconfirmable since there is no DNA. The CDR3 has 15 amino acids. Germline CDR1 is MNHEY and CDR2 is SVGAGI. CDR3 amino acids: CASSYRAGSNNEQFF.

The gene calls are TRBV4-1 and TRBJ2-7; absent DNA, TCRdb's TRBD2 call cannot be checked. This CDR3 is built from 17 residues. Germline V gene lookup returns CDR1 MGHRA and CDR2 YSYEKL. CDR3 residues: CASSQETSGSRNYEQYF.

This rearrangement joins TRBV5-6 to TRBJ2-1; TCRdb picks TRBD1, but there is no DNA to check that call. Per germline, CDR1 SGHDT and CDR2 YYEEEE. CDR3 length: 16 residues. The CDR3 loop reads CASSLGGQGSYNEQFF. The complete variable domain, with remaining parts taken from reference TRBV5-6 and TRBJ2-1, reads DAGVTQSPTHLIKTRGQQVTLRCSPKSGHDTVSWYQQALGQGPQFIFQYYEEEERQRGNFPDRFSGHQFPNYSSELNVNALLLGDSALYLCASSLGGQGSYNEQFFGPGTRLTVL.

The chain couples TRBV7-2 to TRBJ1-1. CDR1 is SGHTA and CDR2 is FQGNSA in the germline V gene. The CDR3 is 14 residues long. CDR3 protein: CASSPDTLNTEAFF. The variable domain in full, with the rest retrieved from reference TRBV7-2 and TRBJ1-1, is GAGVSQSPSNKVTEKGKDVELRCDPISGHTALYWYRQSLGQGLEFLIYFQGNSAPDKSGLPSDRFSAERTGGSVSTLTIQRTQQEDSAVYLCASSPDTLNTEAFFGQGTRLTVV.

The V call is TRBV7-2, the J call TRBJ2-2; TCRdb's assignment of TRBD1 cannot be checked, as there is no DNA. Germline values: CDR1 SGHTA, CDR2 FQGNSA. This CDR3 spans 17 amino acids. CDR3: CASSESGARGVVGELFF.